The 29 T cell receptor beta chains given below trace back to one sample, sequenced in a study of blood T cells in healthy people across ages. A sample-barcoded 5' primer and a J-beta primer mix were used in a second PCR of roughly 7 to 12 cycles. TCRdb used MiXCR to reprocess the 5' RACE reads, holding one entry per CDR3 protein. The data contain about 1,800,000 distinct CDR3 sequences, 28% of them singletons. Specimen: blood. The receptors here all came from a woman in her thirties in good health.

This clonotype was recorded at least ten times. The chain joins TRBV29-1 to TRBJ1-5; D is perhaps TRBD1 (6 bases). CDR3 length: 13 residues. Germline V gives CDR1 SQVTM, CDR2 ANQGSEA. V was clipped by 4 bases and J by 4 bases, with 11 bases between them. CDR3 sequence (DNA): TGCAGCGTTGGAAAGGGGGATAATCAGCCCCAGCATTTT. It encodes CSVGKGDNQPQHF.

The chain employs TRBV12-3 or TRBV12-4 and TRBJ1-2, with D uncertain. V was clipped by 3 bases and J by 4 bases, with 9 bases between them. The CDR3 has 13 residues. The CDR3, as DNA: TGTGCCAGCAGTTTGAGTCGGTTCTATGGCTACACCTTC. Translation gives CASSLSRFYGYTF.

The CDR3 nucleotides read TGTGCCAGCAGTCAGGGGAGTGATCAGCCCCAGCATTTT. This codes for CASSQGSDQPQHF. The chain combines TRBV3-1 with TRBJ1-5; tentatively, D is TRBD1 (6 bases). Germline assignment: CDR1 LGHDT and CDR2 YNNKEL (reference sequence). CDR3 length: 13 residues. V was clipped by 6 bases and J by 5 bases, with 11 bases between them.

This chain links TRBV7-8 with TRBJ1-5; 8 bases are shared with TRBD1. Germline V lookup: CDR1 SGHVS, CDR2 FQNEAQ. J lost 1 base, V lost 4 bases, and 6 bases had no gene match. The CDR3 runs 16 residues. In nucleotides, the CDR3 is TGTGCCAGCAGCTCCCGGGACAGGCTGAGCAATCAGCCCCAGCATTTT. Protein product: CASSSRDRLSNQPQHF.

Turning to this clonotype: With a much larger clone just one base away, this may be a read error. The CDR3 sequence: CASSTPRDGANEQFF. DNA of the CDR3: TGCGCCAGCAGCACCCCACGGGACGGGGCGAATGAGCAGTTCTTC. The chain combines TRBV4-1 with TRBJ2-1; D tentatively reads TRBD1 or TRBD2 (5 bases each). Trimming left V 5 bases short and J 7 bases short, with 18 bases between. Germline CDR1 reads MGHRA; CDR2 reads YSYEKL. The CDR3 is 15 residues long.

The chain is built from TRBV5-1 and TRBJ1-5; the match to TRBD1 covers 7 bases. The V gene's germline CDR1 is SGHRS and CDR2 YFSETQ. This CDR3 comprises 16 residues. V lost 0 bases and J lost 3; bases outside the gene matches: 6. CDR3 coding DNA: TGCGCCAGCAGCTTGGGGGGGGACAGACTCAATCAGCCCCAGCATTTT. Translating gives CASSLGGDRLNQPQHF.

This clonotype appeared a few times. The rearrangement joins TRBV14 to TRBJ2-6; weak D call: TRBD1 (5 bases). Germline lookup yields CDR1 SGHDN and CDR2 FVKESK. Trimming removed 0 bases at V and 0 bases at J, with 15 bases between. This CDR3 is built from 19 residues. CDR3 coding DNA: TGTGCCAGCAGCCAAGATTACCGGACAATTCGCTCTGGGGCCAACGTCCTGACTTTC. Translation gives CASSQDYRTIRSGANVLTF.

The chain employs TRBV5-6 and TRBJ2-5; TRBD2 might be the D (6 bases). CDR3 length equals 13 residues. V shed 2 bases and J shed 5 bases, with 10 bases lying between them. Germline V gene data show CDR1 as SGHDT and CDR2 as YYEEEE. CDR3 sequence reads: CASSFGTYETQYF. CDR3 nucleotides: TGTGCCAGCAGCTTCGGGACTTATGAGACCCAGTACTTC.

This clonotype was recorded many times. An end of the junction does not agree with germline; a read error may underlie this. The rearrangement joins TRBV5-1 to TRBJ1-1; the D is unclear. Germline V gives CDR1 SGHRS, CDR2 YFSETQ. The CDR3 is 14 amino acids. The CDR3 DNA sequence: TGTGCCAGCAGCTTGGGTGGTTTGAACACTGAAGCTTTCTTT. It translates to CASSLGGLNTEAFF.

This clonotype was seen only once. The chain carries TRBV7-2 and TRBJ2-5; 10 bases fit TRBD1. Trimming at V came to 4 bases and at J to 10 bases, leaving 9 bases not matched to a gene. This CDR3 spans 14 amino acids. Germline V gene sequence: CDR1 SGHTA, CDR2 FQGNSA. CDR3 in amino acids: CASSSNLGQGYQYF. The CDR3 DNA reads TGTGCCAGCAGCTCCAACCTGGGACAGGGGTACCAGTACTTC.

V gene TRBV20-1 combines with J gene TRBJ2-3, with D perhaps TRBD1 (6 bases). Trimming pared 3 bases from V and 2 bases from J, leaving 12 bases between. CDR1 and CDR2 from the germline V gene are DFQATT and SNEGSKA (reference sequence). The CDR3 length is 14 residues. Here the CDR3 reads CSARTGALTDTQYF. CDR3 in DNA: TGCAGTGCTAGGACAGGCGCCCTCACAGATACGCAGTATTTT.

There are a few counts of this clonotype. The chain carries TRBV7-6 and TRBJ2-7; 7 nucleotides match TRBD2. Germline V lookup: CDR1 SGHVS, CDR2 FNYEAQ. The junction had 7 bases not matched to a gene; V was cut back by 2 bases and J by 6 bases. The CDR3 consists of 14 residues. CDR3: CASSLSIAGGEQYF. The CDR3, as DNA: TGTGCCAGCAGCTTAAGCATAGCGGGCGGCGAGCAGTACTTC.

The V gene is TRBV20-1, the J gene TRBJ1-1; tentatively, D is TRBD1 (6 bases). V dropped 0 bases and J dropped 6 bases, with 14 bases sitting between them. Germline V CDR1 and CDR2: DFQATT, SNEGSKA (reference sequence). This CDR3 spans 14 amino acids. CDR3 in amino acids: CSARDPTAGAEAFF. The CDR3 region has the DNA TGCAGTGCTAGAGACCCTACGGCAGGGGCTGAAGCTTTCTTT.

This clonotype was detected many times. This rearrangement joins TRBV6-5 to TRBJ1-2; D unclear. V lost 0 bases to trimming and J lost 0 bases, with 14 bases between them. The V gene's germline CDR1 is MNHEY and CDR2 SVGAGI. The length of the CDR3 is 17 residues. The CDR3 DNA reads TGTGCCAGCAGTTACTCGCGGACCGACTTAGCTAACTATGGCTACACCTTC. This encodes CASSYSRTDLANYGYTF.

This chain connects TRBV6-5 to TRBJ1-5, with 10 positions matching TRBD1. V dropped 6 bases and J dropped 8; count of bases not matched to a gene: 7. CDR1 and CDR2 from the germline V gene are MNHEY and SVGAGI. The CDR3 is 14 amino acids. DNA of the CDR3: TGTGCCAGCAGCCCGGGACAGGGGAGCAAGCCCCAGCATTTT. The encoded protein is CASSPGQGSKPQHF.

This clonotype appeared a few times. The rearrangement uses TRBV29-1 and TRBJ2-7, with TRBD2 as a possible D gene (5 bases). Trimming took off 0 bases at V and 3 bases at J, with 9 bases between the two ends. Germline CDR1 is SQVTM and CDR2 is ANQGSEA. CDR3 length: 13 residues. Written as DNA, the CDR3 is TGCAGCGTTGAAGACTCAGAGGGCTACGAGCAGTACTTC. Translated: CSVEDSEGYEQYF.

A word on this clonotype: At one end the junction does not follow the germline gene, possibly because of a read error. The gene calls are TRBV7-9 and TRBJ2-2; 7 bases agree with TRBD2. Germline-derived CDR1 and CDR2 are SEHNR and FQNEAQ (reference sequence). The CDR3 totals 12 residues. Here the CDR3 reads CTAGRGTGELFF. The DNA of the CDR3 is TGCACAGCGGGGCGGGGCACCGGGGAGCTGTTTTTT.

This chain connects TRBV5-1 to TRBJ2-5; 7 bases align to TRBD2. The CDR3 has 14 amino acids. The J segment lost 4 bases and the V segment lost 3 bases, leaving 6 bases of the junction unmatched. CDR1 and CDR2 from the germline V gene are SGHRS and YFSETQ. The DNA for the CDR3 is TGCGCCAGCAGCTGGGGAGGGCTCGGAGAGACCCAGTACTTC. This encodes CASSWGGLGETQYF.

As regards this clonotype: Mismatch with germline at one junction end may stem from a read error. The V and J genes are TRBV24-1 and TRBJ2-1, with TRBD1 matching over 11 bases. The CDR3 is 16 amino acids. Germline CDR1 KGHDR, CDR2 SFDVKD. The chain's CDR3 is CATRDYRDRGIREQFF. The CDR3 DNA follows: TGTGCCACCAGAGATTACCGGGACAGGGGGATCAGAGAGCAGTTCTTC.

This clonotype was seen only a few times. The genes are TRBV7-2 and TRBJ2-1, with 11 positions matching TRBD2. This CDR3 has 15 amino acids. Losses at the gene ends were 5 bases for V and 6 bases for J; bases not matched to a gene: 6. Germline loops: CDR1 SGHTA, CDR2 FQGNSA. CDR3 coding DNA: TGTGCCAGCAGCCCGGGACTAGCGGCAACCAATGAGCAGTTCTTC. Protein product: CASSPGLAATNEQFF.

There are a few counts of this clonotype. The V and J genes are TRBV4-1 and TRBJ1-2, with 7 bases that match TRBD1. The CDR3 totals 16 residues. V lost 1 base, J lost 7 bases, and 12 bases stayed unmatched. Germline assignment: CDR1 MGHRA and CDR2 YSYEKL. The CDR3 loop reads CASSQVETGRLSGYTF. In DNA form, the CDR3 reads TGCGCCAGCAGCCAAGTCGAGACAGGGCGTTTAAGTGGCTACACCTTC.

This clonotype was observed many times. The rearrangement uses TRBV2 and TRBJ2-5; TRBD2 matches 9 bases. The V gene end was trimmed by 4 bases and the J gene end by 6 bases; junction bases not matched to a gene: 9. Germline loops: CDR1 SNHLY, CDR2 FYNNEI. The CDR3 runs to 15 residues. CDR3 DNA: TGTGCCAGCAGTGTCAAGCGGGGGGCCGGGCAGACCCAGTACTTC. Protein sequence: CASSVKRGAGQTQYF. Supplemented by reference TRBV2 and TRBJ2-5, the full variable domain reads EPEVTQTPSHQVTQMGQEVILRCVPISNHLYFYWYRQILGQKVEFLVSFYNNEISEKSEIFDDQFSVERPDGSNFTLKIRSTKLEDSAMYFCASSVKRGAGQTQYFGPGTRLLVL.

This clonotype came up a few times. The chain employs TRBV6-5 and TRBJ2-7; perhaps TRBD2 as D (5 bases). V was pared by 8 bases and J by 0 bases, with 8 bases between. The CDR3 extends over 12 amino acids. Germline V gives CDR1 MNHEY, CDR2 SVGAGI. As DNA, the CDR3 is TGTGCCAGCGGGGAGTTCTCCTACGAGCAGTACTTC. This sequence encodes CASGEFSYEQYF.

The chain recombines TRBV10-3 with TRBJ2-2; D perhaps matches TRBD1 (6 bases). This CDR3 comprises 13 residues. The germline gives CDR1 ENHRY, CDR2 SYGVKD. Trimming left V 6 bases short and J 7 bases short, with 12 bases between. In DNA form, the CDR3 reads TGTGCCATCAGCCCAGGGGTGGTCGGGGAGCTGTTTTTT. Translated: CAISPGVVGELFF.

Regarding this clonotype: One junction end disagrees with the germline gene, perhaps due to a read error. CDR3 in amino acids: CTSARVRGHEQYF. Here the CDR3 DNA reads TGTACCAGCGCACGGGTTCGGGGGCACGAGCAGTACTTC. The J gene is TRBJ2-7, the V gene TRBV2; D is perhaps TRBD1 or TRBD2 (6 bases each). CDR3 length: 13 amino acids. Germline-derived CDR1 and CDR2 are SNHLY and FYNNEI.

This clonotype has more than one count but fewer than ten. This could be a read error, since a much larger clone is one nucleotide away. V and J are TRBV5-5 and TRBJ2-4; 12 bases fit TRBD2. The assigned J gene may be wrong: the sequence end matches TRBJ2-7 better. Germline V CDR1 and CDR2: SGHKS, YYEKEE (reference sequence). The CDR3 is 17 amino acids. CDR3 sequence reads: CASSPRSSGGAIHEQYF. CDR3 DNA sequence: TGTGCCAGCAGCCCAAGGTCTAGCGGGGGGGCCATCCACGAGCAGTACTTC.

This clonotype was seen a few times. The gene calls are TRBV6-2 or TRBV6-3 and TRBJ2-1; D is perhaps TRBD2 (5 bases). Germline CDR1 and CDR2: MNHEY and SVGEGT. The CDR3 is 14 residues long. The V end was cut by 4 bases, the J end by 7 bases, with 14 bases between. CDR3 nucleotides: TGTGCCAGCAGTTCCGGACGAGGGTTAAATGAGCAGTTCTTC. It yields the protein CASSSGRGLNEQFF.

In its sample, this clonotype was seen many times. The rearrangement links TRBV6-5 to TRBJ2-7; D unresolved. Per germline, CDR1 MNHEY and CDR2 SVGAGI. Trimming took off 5 bases at V and 0 bases at J, with 14 bases between the two ends. The length of the CDR3 is 15 residues. In DNA, the CDR3 is TGTGCCAGCAGTCCAGACCGTACAACCTCCTACGAGCAGTACTTC. Its translation: CASSPDRTTSYEQYF.

V usage is TRBV20-1 and J usage is TRBJ1-1; unclear D gene. V was trimmed by 3 bases and J by 2 bases, leaving 13 bases between them. Looked up from germline, CDR1 is DFQATT and CDR2 is SNEGSKA (reference sequence). There are 14 residues in the CDR3. CDR3 DNA: TGCAGTGCTAGTTCGGAACTCGGAAACACTGAAGCTTTCTTT. Protein product: CSASSELGNTEAFF.